This T cell receptor (beta chain) was profiled in a study of cytomegalovirus exposure and HLA in healthy donors. Study context: Unique TCR beta sequences numbering approximately 120 million came from about 179 million T cells in an earlier analysis.

13 Jbeta primers and 60 Vbeta primers were used for the PCR. Sequencing was performed with immunoSEQ multiplex PCR; in TCRdb, only in-frame clones are kept and a portion is missing. The repertoire has roughly 190,000 clones, around 83% of them found once; the top ten carry 0.9% to 1.2%. Germline V gene lookup returns CDR1 SGDLS and CDR2 YYNGEE. V lost 1 base to trimming and J lost 2 bases, with 4 bases between them. The CDR3 has 13 amino acids. As to this clone: Its target is not known.

Study observations and caveats: For most TCR sequences rarity was the rule, although some public TCRs occurred in many donors.

V and J are TRBV9 and TRBJ1-3; D call uncertain. Sequencing input: PBMCs. This clonotype was obtained from a woman aged 40 to 50 in good health and CMV-seronegative. CDR3 sequence: CASSVTAGNTIYF. The DNA of the CDR3 is TGTGCCAGCAGCGTAACGGCTGGAAACACCATATATTTT. Full variable domain (outside the CDR3, taken from reference TRBV9 and TRBJ1-3): DSGVTQTPKHLITATGQRVTLRCSPRSGDLSVYWYQQSLDQGLQFLIQYYNGEERAKGNILERFSAQQFPDLHSELNLSSLELGDSALYFCASSVTAGNTIYFGEGSWLTVV.